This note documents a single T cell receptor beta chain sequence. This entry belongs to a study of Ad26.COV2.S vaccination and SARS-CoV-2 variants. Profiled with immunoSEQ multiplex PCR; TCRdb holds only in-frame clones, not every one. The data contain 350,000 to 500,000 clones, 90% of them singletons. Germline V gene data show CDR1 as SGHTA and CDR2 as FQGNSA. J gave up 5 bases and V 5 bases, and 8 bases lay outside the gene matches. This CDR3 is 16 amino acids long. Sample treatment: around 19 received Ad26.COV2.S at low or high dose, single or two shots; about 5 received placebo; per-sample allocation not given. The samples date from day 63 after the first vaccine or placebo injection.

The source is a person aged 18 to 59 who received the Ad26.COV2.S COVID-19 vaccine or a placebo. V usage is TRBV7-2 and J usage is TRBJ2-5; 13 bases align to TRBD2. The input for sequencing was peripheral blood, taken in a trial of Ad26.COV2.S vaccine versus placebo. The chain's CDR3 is CASSPRTSGRSETQYF. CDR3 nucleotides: TGTGCCAGCAGCCCCCGGACTAGCGGGAGAAGTGAGACCCAGTACTTC.